This T cell receptor (beta chain) was captured in a study of cytomegalovirus exposure and HLA in healthy donors. Regarding the study as a whole: The classifier reportedly diagnosed cytomegalovirus status with high specificity and sensitivity. After further analysis at a later stage, around 17,000 TCR beta sequences were associated with HLA alleles at 0.05 false discovery rate.

The PCR contained 60 Vbeta and 13 Jbeta primers. The repertoire was sequenced with immunoSEQ multiplex PCR; TCRdb's copy has only in-frame clones and lacks some. Among about 170,000 clones listed, 80% to 90% were seen once. This CDR3 has 16 amino acids. Trimming at V came to 2 bases and at J to 1 base, leaving 7 bases not matched to a gene. Per germline, CDR1 SGHRS and CDR2 YFSETQ. With regard to this clone: What it binds is not known.

Sequencing was carried out using PBMCs. This TCR was recovered from a girl between 10 and 17 years old in good health and CMV-seropositive. V and J are TRBV5-1 and TRBJ1-1, with 8 bases aligning to TRBD1. CDR3 sequence: CASSFSSGQGNTEAFF. CDR3 bases: TGCGCCAGCAGCTTCAGCTCTGGACAGGGGAACACTGAAGCTTTCTTT.